One TCR beta chain is described in this entry. Its antigen is as yet unknown. This specimen comes from a study of CD8+ T cells in alopecia areata. As for the study in general: It was oral tofacitinib, at 5 to 10 mg twice daily, that treated patients received. Treatment ran 6 to 18 months, with 6 months of follow-up afterward. Whole-study results and caveats: Normal scalp had lower clonality than lesional scalp, with alopecia totalis/universalis lesions showing this most strongly.

Once RNA had been extracted, it was reverse transcribed into cDNA to act as the sequencing template. Generated by immunoSEQ multiplex PCR, the TCRdb table keeps only in-frame clones and is missing some. The sample lists about 210,000 clones; over 60% were seen once. Treatment indicated: oral pan-JAK inhibitor, 5-10 mg twice daily. Researchers took lesional scalp punch biopsies and peripheral blood from people who were alopecia areata patients. Specimen: CD4+ T cells sorted from blood, collected at week 4, from a patient treated with tofacitinib. The sequence was obtained from a human donor with alopecia areata.

The CDR3 reads CASSPTTSNEQYF. CDR3 nucleotide sequence: TGTGCCAGCAGCCCCACGACGAGCAACGAGCAGTACTTC. The chain uses TRBV7-2 and TRBJ2-7; no definite D call. Between the trimmed V and J ends, which lost 5 bases and 5 bases, there was a span of 13 bases. From germline, CDR1 is SGHTA and CDR2 FQGNSA. This CDR3 has 13 amino acids.